What follows describes a single T cell receptor beta chain. The PCR had 60 Vbeta and 13 Jbeta primers. Original handling: The count from a later analysis was 79 million or so unique TCR beta chains, approximately 9.9 million of them shared. Sequenced by immunoSEQ multiplex PCR; TCRdb stores in-frame clones only, minus some. That table is the source of V, J and clone size, and D and trimming were worked out from the DNA. Listed are approximately 190,000 clones; less than 6.5% falls within the top ten. The sample belongs to a study of cytomegalovirus exposure and HLA in healthy donors. Germline CDR1 is SGHDT and CDR2 is YYEEEE. V dropped 0 bases and J dropped 6; count of bases not matched to a gene: 5. This CDR3 is 15 amino acids long.

The source is a man aged 30-40 years in good health and CMV-seronegative. The sample taken for sequencing was PBMCs. This chain uses TRBV5-6 with TRBJ2-1, with 8 bases aligning to TRBD2. The CDR3 coding sequence is TGTGCCAGCAGCTTGGAGCTAGCGGGTGTCAATGAGCAGTTCTTC. It encodes CASSLELAGVNEQFF.